The 22 T cell receptor beta chains listed next were all sequenced from one sample in a study of T-cell memory formation after mild COVID-19. Via MiXCR, TCRdb re-called the 5' RACE reads, giving one row per CDR3 protein. In the table there are roughly 450,000 distinct CDR3 sequences, around a sixth of which are singletons. The sequenced material came from PBMCs or a T cell subset sorted from them (not recorded which). Receptors were obtained from an adult woman who had mild COVID-19 (a few samples of this study predate the infection). Cell type and time point are not known.

At least ten counts were recorded for this clonotype. V is TRBV6-5 and J is TRBJ2-1; 10 bases align to TRBD2. The length of the CDR3 is 16 residues. Germline values: CDR1 MNHEY, CDR2 SVGAGI. Trimming cost V 8 bases and J 6 bases; bases outside gene matches: 13. The CDR3 spells CASSSASGSRGNEQFF. CDR3 DNA: TGTGCCAGCTCCTCGGCTAGCGGGAGTCGGGGCAATGAGCAGTTCTTC.

V gene TRBV10-3 combines with J gene TRBJ2-1; TRBD2 aligns across 7 bases. Germline V gives CDR1 ENHRY, CDR2 SYGVKD. V shed 0 bases, J shed 0 bases, and the junction held 2 bases outside the gene matches. The CDR3 runs to 16 residues. CDR3 sequence: CAISESLASSYNEQFF. The CDR3 nucleotides are TGTGCCATCAGTGAGTCACTAGCGAGCTCCTACAATGAGCAGTTCTTC.

V and J are TRBV2 and TRBJ2-7, with 8 bases aligning to TRBD1. The germline CDR1 and CDR2 sequences are SNHLY and FYNNEI. V lost 7 bases and J lost 2; bases outside the gene matches: 4. The length of the CDR3 is 13 residues. For the CDR3, the DNA is TGTGCCAGCACGGCAGGGGGCACCTACGAGCAGTACTTC. Translation gives CASTAGGTYEQYF.

This clonotype has a handful of counts. The chain carries TRBV10-3 and TRBJ2-2, with TRBD2 identical over 11 bases. J gave up 4 bases and V 6 bases, and 7 bases lay outside the gene matches. This CDR3 has 16 amino acids. CDR1 and CDR2 (germline): ENHRY, SYGVKD. The CDR3 loop reads CAIRKTGTSGTGELFF. The CDR3 DNA sequence: TGTGCCATCAGGAAAACCGGGACTAGCGGCACCGGGGAGCTGTTTTTT.

In this sample, this clonotype turned up a few times. V usage is TRBV19 and J usage is TRBJ2-1; 7 bases fit TRBD2. CDR3 length: 16 amino acids. The trim removed 0 bases at V and 4 bases at J, leaving 6 bases unmatched. The germline V gene encodes CDR1 LNHDA and CDR2 SQIVND (reference sequence). The CDR3 region has the DNA TGTGCCAGTAGTATAGACCCAGCGGGGCGATACAATGAGCAGTTCTTC. Translating gives CASSIDPAGRYNEQFF. Looking up the rest from reference TRBV19 and TRBJ2-1 gives the full variable domain: DGGITQSPKYLFRKEGQNVTLSCEQNLNHDAMYWYRQDPGQGLRLIYYSQIVNDFQKGDIAEGYSVSREKKESFPLTVTSAQKNPTAFYLCASSIDPAGRYNEQFFGPGTRLTVL.

The rearrangement uses TRBV27 and TRBJ2-7; 10 bases are a match to TRBD2. The V segment lost 0 bases and the J segment 2 bases; nucleotides outside the gene matches: 4. This CDR3 comprises 16 residues. Germline values: CDR1 MNHEY, CDR2 SMNVEV (reference sequence). CDR3 residues: CASSLSLAGVTYEQYF. Written as DNA, the CDR3 is TGTGCCAGCAGTTTATCTCTAGCGGGAGTCACCTACGAGCAGTACTTC.

V gene TRBV6-2 or TRBV6-3 combines with J gene TRBJ2-3, with 8 bases fitting TRBD2. Germline V gene data show CDR1 as MNHEY and CDR2 as SVGEGT. The CDR3 is 13 amino acids. The V and J ends lost 8 bases and 6 bases, in that order; junction bases with no gene match: 7. In DNA form, the CDR3 reads TGTGCCAGCGCTAGCGGGTTTGGCGATACGCAGTATTTT. It encodes CASASGFGDTQYF.

The chain links TRBV30 to TRBJ1-1; D gene unclear. CDR3 length: 14 residues. CDR1 is GTSNPN and CDR2 is SVGIG in the germline V gene (reference sequence). Trimming left V 4 bases short and J 2 bases short, with 14 bases between. This chain's CDR3 is CAWTVGPLNTEAFF. The CDR3 nucleotides read TGTGCCTGGACCGTGGGCCCTTTAAACACTGAAGCTTTCTTT.

V usage is TRBV6-1 and J usage is TRBJ2-3; 7 bases are a match to TRBD1. The CDR3 length is 15 residues. CDR1 MNHNS and CDR2 SASEGT come from the germline V gene. Unmatched junction bases numbered 11, after V lost 7 bases and J lost 4 bases. DNA for the CDR3: TGTGCCAGCAACCTCCTACACAGGGGCTCAGATACGCAGTATTTT. Translating gives CASNLLHRGSDTQYF.

This clonotype was detected a few times. The chain is built from TRBV29-1 and TRBJ2-3; a possible D gene is TRBD1 (5 bases). The CDR3 spans 13 residues. Between the trimmed V and J ends, which lost 5 bases and 6 bases, there was a span of 15 bases. Germline V gene data show CDR1 as SQVTM and CDR2 as ANQGSEA. CDR3 in DNA: TGCAGCGTTCAGGGTATTTCTAAGGATACGCAGTATTTT. Translating it yields CSVQGISKDTQYF.

This clonotype has ten or more counts. V is TRBV7-9 and J is TRBJ1-5; 7 nucleotides match TRBD1. The CDR3 is 14 residues long. The ends lost 5 bases at V and 3 bases at J; junction bases unmatched: 4. Germline-derived CDR1 and CDR2 are SEHNR and FQNEAQ (reference sequence). The CDR3 here is CASSRDSNNQPQHF. The CDR3 nucleotides are TGTGCCAGCAGCCGGGACAGTAACAATCAGCCCCAGCATTTT.

This clonotype turned up a few times. V gene TRBV18 combines with J gene TRBJ2-7; the match to TRBD1 covers 7 bases. The germline V gene encodes CDR1 KGHSH and CDR2 LQKENI. The CDR3 has 14 amino acids. V shed 3 bases and J 6 bases; nucleotides not matched to a gene: 8. CDR3 in DNA: TGTGCCAGCTCACCCCTGGACAGGCGACGCGAGCAGTACTTC. Amino acids: CASSPLDRRREQYF.

This clonotype was observed a handful of times. V gene TRBV5-1 combines with J gene TRBJ2-5, with D perhaps TRBD1 or TRBD2 (5 bases each). The germline CDR1 and CDR2 sequences are SGHRS and YFSETQ. The CDR3 loop spans 15 amino acids. V was shortened by 7 bases and J by 2 bases, with 18 bases between the two germline ends. CDR3 sequence reads: CASGWETAAQETQYF. In nucleotides, the CDR3 is TGCGCCAGCGGTTGGGAGACAGCGGCTCAAGAGACCCAGTACTTC.

The chain employs TRBV29-1 and TRBJ2-7, with TRBD2 matching over 11 bases. The CDR3 has 15 amino acids. The germline V gene encodes CDR1 SQVTM and CDR2 ANQGSEA. J gave up 3 bases and V 2 bases, and 6 bases lay outside the gene matches. The CDR3 DNA reads as TGCAGCGTTGAACTAGCGGGAGGACTCTTCTACGAGCAGTACTTC. Protein sequence: CSVELAGGLFYEQYF.

This clonotype turned up a few times. This chain uses TRBV4-1 with TRBJ2-5; 8 bases match TRBD1. This CDR3 has 15 residues. J was trimmed by 5 bases and V by 3 bases; bases with no gene match: 8. CDR1 is MGHRA and CDR2 is YSYEKL in the germline V gene. The CDR3 loop is CASSHDPGTGETQYF. CDR3 nucleotides: TGCGCCAGCAGCCACGACCCCGGGACAGGCGAGACCCAGTACTTC.

On this clonotype: Mismatch with germline at one junction end may stem from a read error. This chain links TRBV3-1 with TRBJ2-1; 7 nucleotides match TRBD2. The germline CDR1 and CDR2 sequences are LGHDT and YNNKEL (reference sequence). CDR3 size: 16 residues. The chain's CDR3 is CASTQGRASPYNEQFF. The CDR3 nucleotides read TGTGCCAGCACCCAAGGGAGGGCCTCGCCCTACAATGAGCAGTTCTTC.

The CDR3 bases are TGTGCCAGCACCCCCCATGGGGGCAGGGGGTACGAGCAGTACTTC. This codes for CASTPHGGRGYEQYF. The genes are TRBV6-5 and TRBJ2-7, with 7 bases lining up with TRBD1. With V trimmed by 7 bases and J by 4 bases, 13 bases remained unmatched. The CDR3 has 15 amino acids. CDR1 is MNHEY, CDR2 SVGAGI, per germline.

The chain recombines TRBV3-1 with TRBJ2-7; D is unresolved. There are 14 residues in the CDR3. Trimming left V 0 bases short and J 4 bases short, with 10 bases between. CDR1 LGHDT and CDR2 YNNKEL come from the germline V gene (reference sequence). As DNA, the CDR3 is TGTGCCAGCAGCCAAGAAAGAGTCGGATACGAGCAGTACTTC. Translating it yields CASSQERVGYEQYF.

The chain combines TRBV10-3 with TRBJ2-3, with 7 positions matching TRBD2. V dropped 6 bases and J dropped 4; count of bases not matched to a gene: 7. The V gene's germline CDR1 is ENHRY and CDR2 SYGVKD. The CDR3 is made up of 14 amino acids. The DNA for the CDR3 is TGTGCCATCAGAGGCGGGAGAATGGCAGATACGCAGTATTTT. It specifies CAIRGGRMADTQYF.

This rearrangement joins TRBV28 to TRBJ1-2, with unresolved D. The germline V gene encodes CDR1 MDHEN and CDR2 SYDVKM. The CDR3 sequence is 13 residues long. V lost 7 bases to trimming and J lost 1 base, with 10 bases between them. The CDR3 loop reads CASTPNLNYGYTF. CDR3 bases: TGTGCCAGCACCCCCAATCTTAACTATGGCTACACCTTC.

The chain employs TRBV9 and TRBJ2-1; D is unresolved. Germline CDR1 and CDR2: SGDLS and YYNGEE. V lost 0 bases to trimming and J lost 8 bases, with 15 bases between them. The CDR3 is made up of 15 amino acids. The CDR3 loop reads CASSVDASPRDEQFF. Here the CDR3 DNA reads TGTGCCAGCAGCGTAGACGCCTCCCCCCGCGATGAGCAGTTCTTC.

This chain connects TRBV18 to TRBJ2-7; 10 bases fit TRBD1. Per germline, CDR1 KGHSH and CDR2 LQKENI. The CDR3 totals 15 residues. Trimming cost V 2 bases and J 7 bases; bases outside gene matches: 8. The CDR3 loop is CASSPEDRGTIEQYF. CDR3 DNA sequence: TGTGCCAGCTCACCAGAGGACAGGGGGACGATTGAGCAGTACTTC.